The clone carrying this T cell receptor (beta chain) appeared once. This sample was included in a study of shared clonotypes between healthy human individuals. Healthy adults negative for HIV, lacking recent acute infections or vaccinations, served as donors. Each cell subset's genomic DNA was divided evenly among several immunoSEQ plates. 300 ng DNA, 30,000 or so T cell genomes, went into unsorted PBMC replicate PCRs. Ten immunoSEQ deep assay plates were used to sequence unsorted PBMC DNA. Here immunoSEQ multiplex PCR was the method, and the copy in TCRdb shows in-frame clones only, minus some. The data contain 400,000 to 600,000 clones, roughly 79% of them singletons. V shed 10 bases, J shed 0 bases, and the junction held 7 bases outside the gene matches. The germline CDR1 and CDR2 sequences are MNHNY and SVGAGI (reference sequence). The CDR3 loop spans 14 amino acids.

V usage is TRBV6-6 and J usage is TRBJ2-3; TRBD1 aligns across 7 bases. The clonotype was recovered from a woman aged 40 to 50 in good health. Some clones in this sample may be carry-over from other donors' samples. The source material was PBMCs. In DNA form, the CDR3 reads TGTGCCATTCGCCGGGACAGCAGCACAGATACGCAGTATTTT. Translated, it gives CAIRRDSSTDTQYF.